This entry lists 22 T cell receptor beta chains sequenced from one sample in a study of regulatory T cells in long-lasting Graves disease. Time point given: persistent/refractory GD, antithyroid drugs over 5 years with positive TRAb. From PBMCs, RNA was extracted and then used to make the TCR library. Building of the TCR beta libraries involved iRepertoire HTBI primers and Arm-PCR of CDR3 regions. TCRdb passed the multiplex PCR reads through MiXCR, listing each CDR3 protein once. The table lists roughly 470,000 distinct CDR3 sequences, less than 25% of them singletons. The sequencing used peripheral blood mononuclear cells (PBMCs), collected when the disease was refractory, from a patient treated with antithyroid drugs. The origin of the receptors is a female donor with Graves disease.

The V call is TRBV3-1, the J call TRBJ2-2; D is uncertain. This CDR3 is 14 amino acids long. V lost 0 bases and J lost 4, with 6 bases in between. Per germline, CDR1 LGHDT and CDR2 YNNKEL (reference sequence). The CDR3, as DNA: TGTGCCAGCAGCCAAGATTGGGCCACCGGGGAGCTGTTTTTT. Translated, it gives CASSQDWATGELFF.

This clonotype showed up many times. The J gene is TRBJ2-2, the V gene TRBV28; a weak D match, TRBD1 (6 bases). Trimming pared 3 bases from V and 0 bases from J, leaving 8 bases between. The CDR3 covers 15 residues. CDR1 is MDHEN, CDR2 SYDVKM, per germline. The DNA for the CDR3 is TGTGCCAGCAGTTTGGGGGCGCCGAACACCGGGGAGCTGTTTTTT. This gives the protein CASSLGAPNTGELFF.

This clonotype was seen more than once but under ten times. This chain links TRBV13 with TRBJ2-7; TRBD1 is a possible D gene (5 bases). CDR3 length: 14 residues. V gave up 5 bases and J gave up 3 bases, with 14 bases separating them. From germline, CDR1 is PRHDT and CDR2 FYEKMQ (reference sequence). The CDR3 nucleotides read TGTGCCAGCAGCGGACAAGGGCCCTACTACGAGCAGTACTTC. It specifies CASSGQGPYYEQYF.

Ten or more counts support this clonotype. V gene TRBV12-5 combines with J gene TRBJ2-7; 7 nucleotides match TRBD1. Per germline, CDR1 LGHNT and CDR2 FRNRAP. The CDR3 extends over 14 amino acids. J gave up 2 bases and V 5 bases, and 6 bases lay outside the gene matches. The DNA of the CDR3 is TGTGCTAGTGGTCCGCCGGGACAGACCTACGAGCAGTACTTC. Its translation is CASGPPGQTYEQYF.

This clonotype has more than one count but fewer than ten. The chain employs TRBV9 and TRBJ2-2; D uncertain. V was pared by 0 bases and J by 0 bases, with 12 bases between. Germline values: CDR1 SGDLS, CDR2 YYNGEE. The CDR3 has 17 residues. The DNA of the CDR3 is TGTGCCAGCAGCGTAGAAGGGCAGCCAGCGAACACCGGGGAGCTGTTTTTT. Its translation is CASSVEGQPANTGELFF. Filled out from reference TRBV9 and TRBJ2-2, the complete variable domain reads DSGVTQTPKHLITATGQRVTLRCSPRSGDLSVYWYQQSLDQGLQFLIQYYNGEERAKGNILERFSAQQFPDLHSELNLSSLELGDSALYFCASSVEGQPANTGELFFGEGSRLTVL.

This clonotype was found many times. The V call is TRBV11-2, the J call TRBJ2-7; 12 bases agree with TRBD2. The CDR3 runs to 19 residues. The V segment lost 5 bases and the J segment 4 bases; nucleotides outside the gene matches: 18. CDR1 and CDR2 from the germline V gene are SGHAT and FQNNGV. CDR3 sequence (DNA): TGTGCCAGCAGCAAACCCCGAACCCGACTAGCGGGAGAGGGATACGAGCAGTACTTC. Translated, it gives CASSKPRTRLAGEGYEQYF. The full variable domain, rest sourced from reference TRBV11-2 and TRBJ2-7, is EAGVAQSPRYKIIEKRQSVAFWCNPISGHATLYWYQQILGQGPKLLIQFQNNGVVDDSQLPKDRFSAERLKGVDSTLKIQPAKLEDSAVYLCASSKPRTRLAGEGYEQYFGPGTRLTVT.

CDR3 sequence reads: CASSEDAVEQFF. DNA for the CDR3: TGTGCCAGCAGTGAGGACGCCGTAGAGCAGTTCTTC. V is TRBV2 and J is TRBJ2-1; D gene unclear. The V end was cut by 3 bases, the J end by 10 bases, with 10 bases between. The CDR3 sequence is 12 residues long. CDR1 and CDR2 (germline): SNHLY, FYNNEI.

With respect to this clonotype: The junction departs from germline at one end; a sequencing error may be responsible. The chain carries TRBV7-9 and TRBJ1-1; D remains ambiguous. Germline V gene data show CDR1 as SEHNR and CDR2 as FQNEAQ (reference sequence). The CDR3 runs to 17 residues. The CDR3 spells CSSSSYRTLLMNTEAFF. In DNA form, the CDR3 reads TGTTCCAGCAGCTCCTATCGGACGCTTTTAATGAACACTGAAGCTTTCTTT.

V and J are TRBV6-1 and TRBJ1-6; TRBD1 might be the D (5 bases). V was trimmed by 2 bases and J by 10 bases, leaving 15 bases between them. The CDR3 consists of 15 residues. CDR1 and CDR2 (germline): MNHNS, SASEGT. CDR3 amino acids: CASSESGRVKSPLHF. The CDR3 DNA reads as TGTGCCAGCAGTGAATCAGGCAGGGTCAAATCACCCCTCCACTTT.

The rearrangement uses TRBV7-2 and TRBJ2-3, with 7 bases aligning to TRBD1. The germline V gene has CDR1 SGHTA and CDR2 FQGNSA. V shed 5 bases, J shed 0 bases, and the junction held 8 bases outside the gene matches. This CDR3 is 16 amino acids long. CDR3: CASSPWTGRSTDTQYF. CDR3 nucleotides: TGTGCCAGCAGCCCTTGGACAGGCAGAAGCACAGATACGCAGTATTTT.

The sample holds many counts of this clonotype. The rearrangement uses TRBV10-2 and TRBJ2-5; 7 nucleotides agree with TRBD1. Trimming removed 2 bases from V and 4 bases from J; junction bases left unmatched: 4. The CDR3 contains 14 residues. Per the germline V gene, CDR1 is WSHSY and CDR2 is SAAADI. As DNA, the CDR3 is TGCGCCAGCAGTGAGACGGGGACAGTAGAGACCCAGTACTTC. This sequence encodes CASSETGTVETQYF.

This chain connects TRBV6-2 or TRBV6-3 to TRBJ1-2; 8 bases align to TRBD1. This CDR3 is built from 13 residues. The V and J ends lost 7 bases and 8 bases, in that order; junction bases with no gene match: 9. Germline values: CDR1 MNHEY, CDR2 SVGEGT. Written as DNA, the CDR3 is TGTGCCAGCACCACGACAGGGGCCGGAGGCTACACCTTC. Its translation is CASTTTGAGGYTF.

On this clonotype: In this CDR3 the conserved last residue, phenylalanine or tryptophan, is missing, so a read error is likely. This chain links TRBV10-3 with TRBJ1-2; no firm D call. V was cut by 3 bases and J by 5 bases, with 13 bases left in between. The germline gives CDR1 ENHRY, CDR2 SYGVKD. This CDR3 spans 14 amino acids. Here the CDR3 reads CAISELFAEYGYTL. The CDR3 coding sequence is TGTGCCATCAGTGAACTCTTCGCTGAGTATGGCTACACCCTC.

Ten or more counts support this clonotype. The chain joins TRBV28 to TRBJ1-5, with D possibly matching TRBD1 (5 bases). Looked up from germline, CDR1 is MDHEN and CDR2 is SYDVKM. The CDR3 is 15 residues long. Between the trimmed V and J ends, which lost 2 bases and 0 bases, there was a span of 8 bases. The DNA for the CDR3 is TGTGCCAGCAGTTTAGAGGGGAATAGCAATCAGCCCCAGCATTTT. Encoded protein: CASSLEGNSNQPQHF.

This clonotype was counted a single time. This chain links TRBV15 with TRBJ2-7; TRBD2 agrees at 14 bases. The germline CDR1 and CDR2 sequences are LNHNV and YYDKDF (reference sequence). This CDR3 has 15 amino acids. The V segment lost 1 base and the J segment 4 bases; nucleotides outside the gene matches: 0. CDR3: CATSRGTSGRYEQYF. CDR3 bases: TGTGCCACCAGCAGAGGGACTAGCGGGAGGTACGAGCAGTACTTC.

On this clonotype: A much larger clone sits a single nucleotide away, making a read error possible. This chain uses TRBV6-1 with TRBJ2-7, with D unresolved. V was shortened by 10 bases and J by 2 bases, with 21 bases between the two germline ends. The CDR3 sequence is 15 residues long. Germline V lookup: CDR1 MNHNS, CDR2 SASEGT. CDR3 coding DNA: TGTGCCAACAAAACCTCCGGGCCCAAGACCTACGAGCAGTACTTC. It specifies CANKTSGPKTYEQYF.

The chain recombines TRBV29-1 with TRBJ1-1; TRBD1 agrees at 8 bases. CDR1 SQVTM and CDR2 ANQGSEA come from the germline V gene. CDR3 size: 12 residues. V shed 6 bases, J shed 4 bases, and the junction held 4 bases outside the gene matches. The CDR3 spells CSVRQGTTEAFF. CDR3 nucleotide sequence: TGCAGCGTCCGACAGGGGACCACTGAAGCTTTCTTT.

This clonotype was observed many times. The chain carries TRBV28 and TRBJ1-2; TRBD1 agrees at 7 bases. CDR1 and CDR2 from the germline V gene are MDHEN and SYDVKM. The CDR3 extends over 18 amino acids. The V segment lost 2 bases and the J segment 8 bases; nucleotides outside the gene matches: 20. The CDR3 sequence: CASSLPNLGQVKGRGYTF. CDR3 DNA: TGTGCCAGCAGTTTACCAAACCTCGGACAGGTGAAGGGTCGAGGCTACACCTTC.

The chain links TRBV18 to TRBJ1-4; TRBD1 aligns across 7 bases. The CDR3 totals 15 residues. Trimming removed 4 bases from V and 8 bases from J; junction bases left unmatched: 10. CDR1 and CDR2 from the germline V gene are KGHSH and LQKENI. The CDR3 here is CASSRITGAGEKLFF. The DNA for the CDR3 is TGTGCCAGCTCACGAATTACAGGGGCAGGCGAAAAACTGTTTTTT.

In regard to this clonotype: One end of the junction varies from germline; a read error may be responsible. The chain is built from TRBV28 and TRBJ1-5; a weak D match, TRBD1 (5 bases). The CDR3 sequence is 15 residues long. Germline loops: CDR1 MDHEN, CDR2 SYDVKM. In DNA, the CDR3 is TGTGCCAGCAGTTTTCAGGGAGGTAGCAATCAGTCCCAGCATTTT. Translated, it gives CASSFQGGSNQSQHF.

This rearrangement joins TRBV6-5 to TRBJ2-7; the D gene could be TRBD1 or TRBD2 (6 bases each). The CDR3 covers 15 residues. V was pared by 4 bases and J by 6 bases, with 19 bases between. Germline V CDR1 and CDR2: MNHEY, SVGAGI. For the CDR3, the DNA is TGTGCCAGCAGTTCTCCGGGACGGGGGCTGGGCGAGCAGTACTTC. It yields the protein CASSSPGRGLGEQYF.

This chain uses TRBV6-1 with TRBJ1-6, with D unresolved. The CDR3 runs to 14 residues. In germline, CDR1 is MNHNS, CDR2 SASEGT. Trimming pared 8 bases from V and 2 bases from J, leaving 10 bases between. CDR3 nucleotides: TGTGCCAGCCGCCCCAGGCCCTATAATTCACCCCTCCACTTT. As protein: CASRPRPYNSPLHF.